The present TCR beta chain was sequenced within a study of T cells after posttransplantation cyclophosphamide. Methotrexate plus calcineurin inhibitor accompanied controls' myeloablative marrow transplants; sampling was 1 year later. The study's findings and limits: Skin or GI-infiltrating T cells shared few TRB sequences with blood. After PTCy, TRB diversity resembled that of CNI/methotrexate controls.

V gave up 0 bases and J gave up 6 bases; unmatched junction bases: 8. This CDR3 is 17 amino acids long. CDR1 is SGDLS, CDR2 YYNGEE, per germline. Comment on this clone: What it recognizes is unknown.

TCRdb keeps only in-frame clones here, not all; method: immunoSEQ multiplex PCR. The sample gives 20,000 to 25,000 clones, 75% to 90% of which show up once; around 1.9% is in the top ten. The gene calls are TRBV9 and TRBJ1-4, with 10 bases identical to TRBD1. The material was PBMCs, obtained around 370 days after allogeneic stem cell transplant with calcineurin inhibitor and methotrexate. This clonotype was obtained from a female patient between 30 and 45 years old who received an allogeneic stem cell transplant from an unrelated donor, was CMV-positive, and had acute and chronic GVHD. The graft donor may have given rise to some T cells. The CDR3 sequence: CASSVEGTGAGYEKLFF. DNA for the CDR3: TGTGCCAGCAGCGTAGAAGGGACAGGGGCCGGGTATGAAAAACTGTTTTTT.